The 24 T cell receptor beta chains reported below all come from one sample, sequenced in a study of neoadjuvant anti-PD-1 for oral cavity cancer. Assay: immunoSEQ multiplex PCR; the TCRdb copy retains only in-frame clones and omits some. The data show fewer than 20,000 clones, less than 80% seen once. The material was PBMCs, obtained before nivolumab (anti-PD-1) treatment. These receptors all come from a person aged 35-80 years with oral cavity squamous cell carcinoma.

CDR3 nucleotides: TGTGCCAGCTCACCACCGAACGGACCCGGTGGCTACACCTTC. It codes for CASSPPNGPGGYTF. The J gene is TRBJ1-2, the V gene TRBV18; D is undetermined. The CDR3 sequence is 14 residues long. In germline, CDR1 is KGHSH, CDR2 LQKENI. V was cut by 0 bases and J by 7 bases, with 12 bases left in between.

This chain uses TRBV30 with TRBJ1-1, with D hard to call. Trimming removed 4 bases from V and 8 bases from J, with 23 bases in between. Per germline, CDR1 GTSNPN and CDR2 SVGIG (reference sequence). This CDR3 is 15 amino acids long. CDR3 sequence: CAWTTDGPLSSEAFF. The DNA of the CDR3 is TGTGCCTGGACAACTGATGGCCCCCTGTCCTCCGAAGCTTTCTTT.

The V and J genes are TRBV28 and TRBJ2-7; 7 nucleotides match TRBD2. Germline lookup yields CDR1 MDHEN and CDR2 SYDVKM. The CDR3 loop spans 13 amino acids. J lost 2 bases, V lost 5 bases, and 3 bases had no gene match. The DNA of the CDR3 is TGTGCCAGCAGTGAACGGGGGGCCTACGAGCAGTACTTC. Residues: CASSERGAYEQYF.

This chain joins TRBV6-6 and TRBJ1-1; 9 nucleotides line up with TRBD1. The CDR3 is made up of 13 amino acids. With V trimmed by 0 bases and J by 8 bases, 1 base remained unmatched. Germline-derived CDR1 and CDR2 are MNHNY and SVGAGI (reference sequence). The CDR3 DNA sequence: TGTGCCAGCAGTTACTCCGGGACAGGGGAAGCTTTCTTT. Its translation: CASSYSGTGEAFF.

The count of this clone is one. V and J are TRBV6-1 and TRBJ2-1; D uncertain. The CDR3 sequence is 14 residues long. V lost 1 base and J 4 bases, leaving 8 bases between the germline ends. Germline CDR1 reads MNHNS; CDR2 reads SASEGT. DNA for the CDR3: TGTGCCAGCAGTGAAGATCCGGTATACAATGAGCAGTTCTTC. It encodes CASSEDPVYNEQFF.

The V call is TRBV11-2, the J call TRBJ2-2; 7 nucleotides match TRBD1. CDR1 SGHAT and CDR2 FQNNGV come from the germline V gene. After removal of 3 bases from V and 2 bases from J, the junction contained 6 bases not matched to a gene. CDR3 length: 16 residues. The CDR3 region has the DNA TGTGCCAGCAGCTTGGTCGGACAGGCAAACACCGGGGAGCTGTTTTTT. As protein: CASSLVGQANTGELFF.

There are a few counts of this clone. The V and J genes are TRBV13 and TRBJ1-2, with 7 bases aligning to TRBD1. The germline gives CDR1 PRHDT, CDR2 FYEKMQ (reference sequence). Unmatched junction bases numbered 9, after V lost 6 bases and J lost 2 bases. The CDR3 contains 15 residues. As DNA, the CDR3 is TGTGCCAGCAGTAACCTCAGGGGACAGAACTATGGCTACACCTTC. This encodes CASSNLRGQNYGYTF.

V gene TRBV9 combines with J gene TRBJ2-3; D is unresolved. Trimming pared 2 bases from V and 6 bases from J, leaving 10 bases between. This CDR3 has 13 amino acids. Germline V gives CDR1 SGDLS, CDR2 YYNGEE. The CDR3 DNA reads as TGTGCCAGCAGCGTCAAAGTTTCGGATACGCAGTATTTT. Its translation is CASSVKVSDTQYF.

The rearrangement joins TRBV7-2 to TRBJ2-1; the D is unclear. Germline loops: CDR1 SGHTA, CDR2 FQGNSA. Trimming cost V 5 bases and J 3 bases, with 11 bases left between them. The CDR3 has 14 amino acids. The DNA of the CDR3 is TGTGCCAGCAGCCCCATGAGTTTCTACAATGAGCAGTTCTTC. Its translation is CASSPMSFYNEQFF.

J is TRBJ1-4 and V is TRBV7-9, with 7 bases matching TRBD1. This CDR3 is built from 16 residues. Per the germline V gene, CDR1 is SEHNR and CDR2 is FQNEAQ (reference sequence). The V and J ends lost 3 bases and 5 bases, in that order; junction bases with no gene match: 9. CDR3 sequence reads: CASSFSRTGGNEKLFF. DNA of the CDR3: TGTGCCAGCAGCTTTTCAAGGACAGGTGGGAATGAAAAACTGTTTTTT.

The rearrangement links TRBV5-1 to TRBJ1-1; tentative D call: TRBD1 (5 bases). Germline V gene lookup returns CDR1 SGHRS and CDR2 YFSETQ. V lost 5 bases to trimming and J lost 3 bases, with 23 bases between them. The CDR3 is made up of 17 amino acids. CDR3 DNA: TGCGCCAGCAGGGAAGGCCAGGGAAGGATTTGGGACACTGAAGCTTTCTTT. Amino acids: CASREGQGRIWDTEAFF.

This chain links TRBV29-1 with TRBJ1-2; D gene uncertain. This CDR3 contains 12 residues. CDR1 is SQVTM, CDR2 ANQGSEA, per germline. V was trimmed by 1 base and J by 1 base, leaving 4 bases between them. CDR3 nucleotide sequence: TGCAGCGTTGAAGGAGATAACTATGGCTACACCTTC. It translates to CSVEGDNYGYTF.

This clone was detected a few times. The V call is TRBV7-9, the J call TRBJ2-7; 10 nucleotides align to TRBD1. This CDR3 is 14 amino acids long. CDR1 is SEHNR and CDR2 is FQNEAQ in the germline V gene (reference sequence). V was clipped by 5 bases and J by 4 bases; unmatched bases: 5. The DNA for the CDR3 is TGTGCCAGCAGCGTCGGACAGGGGGGTTACGAGCAGTACTTC. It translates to CASSVGQGGYEQYF.

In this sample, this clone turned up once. CDR3 loop: CASSGLRGPRPDTQYF. CDR3 DNA sequence: TGTGCCAGCAGTGGTCTGAGGGGTCCGCGGCCAGATACGCAGTATTTT. The genes are TRBV2 and TRBJ2-3; D tentatively fits TRBD1 or TRBD2 (5 bases each). This CDR3 spans 16 amino acids. The germline V gene encodes CDR1 SNHLY and CDR2 FYNNEI. Trimming shortened V by 4 bases and J by 4 bases, and 18 bases separated the two germline ends.

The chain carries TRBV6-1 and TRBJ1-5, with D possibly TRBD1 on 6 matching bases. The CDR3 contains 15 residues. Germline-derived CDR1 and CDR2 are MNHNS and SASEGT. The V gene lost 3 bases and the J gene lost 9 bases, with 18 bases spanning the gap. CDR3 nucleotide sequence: TGTGCCAGCAGTGAGACGGGACACCCGCCGGGGCCCCAGCATTTT. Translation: CASSETGHPPGPQHF.

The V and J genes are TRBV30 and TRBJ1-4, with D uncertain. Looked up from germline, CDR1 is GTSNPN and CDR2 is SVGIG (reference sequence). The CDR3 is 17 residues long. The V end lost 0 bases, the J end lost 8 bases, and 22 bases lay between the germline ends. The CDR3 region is CAWSVLTRGTRGEKLFF. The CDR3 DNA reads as TGTGCCTGGAGTGTACTTACCCGCGGAACCCGCGGGGAAAAACTGTTTTTT. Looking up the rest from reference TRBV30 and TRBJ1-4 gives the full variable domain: SQTIHQWPATLVQPVGSPLSLECTVEGTSNPNLYWYRQAAGRGLQLLFYSVGIGQISSEVPQNLSASRPQDRQFILSSKKLLLSDSGFYLCAWSVLTRGTRGEKLFFGSGTQLSVL.

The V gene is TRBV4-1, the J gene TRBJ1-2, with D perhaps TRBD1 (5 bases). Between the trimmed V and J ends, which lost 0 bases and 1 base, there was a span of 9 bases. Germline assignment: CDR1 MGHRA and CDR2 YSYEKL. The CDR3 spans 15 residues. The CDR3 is CASSQDATVNYGYTF. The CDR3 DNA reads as TGCGCCAGCAGCCAAGACGCGACAGTTAACTATGGCTACACCTTC.

CDR3 in DNA: TGTGCCAGTCAGACCACAGATACGCAGTATTTT. Translation: CASQTTDTQYF. The V and J genes are TRBV25-1 and TRBJ2-3, with D unclear. In germline, CDR1 is MGHDK, CDR2 SYGVNS. The CDR3 extends over 11 amino acids. Trimming removed 9 bases at V and 2 bases at J, with 6 bases between.

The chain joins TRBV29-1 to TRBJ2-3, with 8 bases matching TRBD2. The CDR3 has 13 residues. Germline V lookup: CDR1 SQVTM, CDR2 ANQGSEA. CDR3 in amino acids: CSSVAGNTDTQYF. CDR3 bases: TGCAGTTCCGTAGCGGGAAACACAGATACGCAGTATTTT.

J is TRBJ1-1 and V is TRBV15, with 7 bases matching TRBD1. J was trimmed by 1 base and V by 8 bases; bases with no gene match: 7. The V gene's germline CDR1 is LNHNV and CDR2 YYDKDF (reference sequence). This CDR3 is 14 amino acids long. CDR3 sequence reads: CATARGFRNTEAFF. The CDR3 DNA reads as TGTGCCACCGCCAGGGGGTTCCGGAACACTGAAGCTTTCTTT. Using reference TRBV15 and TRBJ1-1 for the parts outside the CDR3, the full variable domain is DAMVIQNPRYQVTQFGKPVTLSCSQTLNHNVMYWYQQKSSQAPKLLFHYYDKDFNNEADTPDNFQSRRPNTSFCFLDIRSPGLGDTAMYLCATARGFRNTEAFFGQGTRLTVV.

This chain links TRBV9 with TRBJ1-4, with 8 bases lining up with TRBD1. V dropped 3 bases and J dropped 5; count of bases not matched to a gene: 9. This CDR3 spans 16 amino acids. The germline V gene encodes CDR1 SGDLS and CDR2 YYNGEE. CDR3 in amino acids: CASSEGRTGPNEKLFF. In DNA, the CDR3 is TGTGCCAGCAGCGAGGGTCGGACAGGGCCGAATGAAAAACTGTTTTTT.

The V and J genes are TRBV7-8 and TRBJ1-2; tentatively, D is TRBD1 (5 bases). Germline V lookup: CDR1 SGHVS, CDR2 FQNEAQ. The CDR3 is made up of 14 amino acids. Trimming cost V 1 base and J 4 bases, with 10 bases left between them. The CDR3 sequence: CASSLGRGLYGYTF. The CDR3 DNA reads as TGTGCCAGCAGCTTAGGACGGGGACTCTATGGCTACACCTTC.

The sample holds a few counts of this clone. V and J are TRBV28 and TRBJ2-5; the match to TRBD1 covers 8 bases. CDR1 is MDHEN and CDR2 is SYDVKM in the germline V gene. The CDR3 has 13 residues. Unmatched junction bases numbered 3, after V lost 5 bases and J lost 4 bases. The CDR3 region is CASSVTGGETQYF. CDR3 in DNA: TGTGCCAGCAGTGTTACAGGGGGAGAGACCCAGTACTTC.

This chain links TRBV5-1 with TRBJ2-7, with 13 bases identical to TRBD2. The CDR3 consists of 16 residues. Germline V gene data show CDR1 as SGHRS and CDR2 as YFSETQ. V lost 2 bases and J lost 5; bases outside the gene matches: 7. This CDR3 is CASSFRIGLAGDEQYF. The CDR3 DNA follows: TGCGCCAGCAGCTTCCGAATAGGACTAGCGGGAGACGAGCAGTACTTC.